This record concerns one TCR beta chain sequence. Its antigen is unknown. These data belong to a study of shared clonotypes between healthy human individuals. As for the study in general: CD8 memory received one plate per donor, CD8 naive two, CD4 memory three and CD4 naive three. General study points: In having few donors, the study represented limited genetic and exposure-history diversity. Clonotypes shared by all four donors outscored non-shared clonotypes in generation probability.

Several immunoSEQ plates received, in even portions, the genomic DNA of each subset. Sequenced by immunoSEQ multiplex PCR; TCRdb stores in-frame clones only, minus some. The profile shows millions of clones, 93% of them singletons. The source of this sequence is a man between 18 and 35 years old in good health. Some clones in this sample may be carry-over from other donors' samples. Sample: naive CD4+ T cells from PBMCs. Described subset: CD45RA+ positively selected.

CDR3 in amino acids: CASSLLEGGFLNEQFF. The CDR3 nucleotides are TGTGCCAGCAGCTTACTTGAGGGAGGGTTTCTCAATGAGCAGTTCTTC. This chain links TRBV7-3 with TRBJ2-1; the match to TRBD2 covers 7 bases. From germline, CDR1 is SGHTA and CDR2 FQGTGA. V was pared by 2 bases and J by 6 bases, with 10 bases of the junction left unmatched. The CDR3 is 16 amino acids.